One sample yielded the 3 T cell receptor beta chains listed below, sequenced in a study of shared T cell receptors in the human thymus (dated by TCRdb to about 2021). Library prep was done by the immunoSEQ multiplex PCR assay. This is the immuneACCESS table as TCRdb keeps it, with only in-frame sequences that have V and J called. A part of the clones is gone; compared with another copy, unresolved V genes explain less than half, and the rest is unexplained. Here the sample has hundreds of thousands of clones; 70% to 80% occur a single time. Jointly, the top ten make up about 0.014% of the sample. The same sample was also used in a study of human thymus T cells.

The sequenced sample consisted of thymocytes. Every receptor here comes from a boy under two years old with a congenital heart defect. Donor details come from another sample of the same person, matched by shared clones.

The chain recombines TRBV6-5 with TRBJ1-5, with D possibly TRBD1 on 6 matching bases. This CDR3 has 15 amino acids. Germline CDR1 is MNHEY and CDR2 is SVGAGI. The V and J ends lost 5 bases and 6 bases respectively, with 17 bases between them. The CDR3 bases are TGTGCCAGCAGTACCTCCCGACAGGAGAGTCAGCCCCAGCATTTT. Residues: CASSTSRQESQPQHF.

This clone has only a few counts. V and J are TRBV5-1 and TRBJ2-2, with 7 bases lining up with TRBD1. Losses at the gene ends were 4 bases for V and 0 bases for J; bases not matched to a gene: 9. The CDR3 is 17 amino acids. Looked up from germline, CDR1 is SGHRS and CDR2 is YFSETQ. CDR3 bases: TGCGCCAGCAGCCTCAATGGGCAGGGGGCGAACACCGGGGAGCTGTTTTTT. It encodes CASSLNGQGANTGELFF.

The chain joins TRBV11-2 to TRBJ2-3; no firm D call. Trimming removed 2 bases from V and 4 bases from J, with 7 bases in between. The CDR3 is 13 amino acids. Looked up from germline, CDR1 is SGHAT and CDR2 is FQNNGV. CDR3 coding DNA: TGTGCCAGCAGCTTACGCGAATCAGATACGCAGTATTTT. It is translated as CASSLRESDTQYF.